This TCR beta chain was captured by sequencing in a study of cytomegalovirus exposure and HLA in healthy donors. Vbeta (60) and Jbeta (13) primers were used in the PCR. Assay used: immunoSEQ multiplex PCR; TCRdb lists only in-frame clones, some missing. Found here are about 160,000 clones, approximately 79% of them singletons; the top ten hold 7% to 7.5%. Germline V gives CDR1 KGHSH, CDR2 LQKENI. With 6 bases clipped from V and 6 bases from J, the junction kept 9 bases outside the gene matches. CDR3 length: 15 amino acids. It was healthy bone marrow donors who served as donors. Findings and limits, study-wide: Researchers reported from a later analysis that most CMV-associated TCR beta chains appeared HLA-restricted. Investigators reported more than 150 TCR beta chains as tied to cytomegalovirus. An Asian-associated ancestry cluster reportedly showed fewer N-insertions than the roughly 670-donor mean in a later analysis.

A word on this clone: No antigen is known for it.

The sequenced sample was PBMCs. The chain links TRBV18 to TRBJ1-5, with 9 bases aligning to TRBD1. The sequence was obtained from a man between 40 and 49 years old in good health and CMV-seropositive. CDR3 sequence: CASSGTGSPGQPQHF. Written as DNA, the CDR3 is TGTGCCAGCTCCGGGACAGGGTCCCCGGGTCAGCCCCAGCATTTT.